The 8 T cell receptor gamma chains below come from one sample, sequenced in a study of gamma-delta chains in newborns, infants, children. TCRdb re-called the reads with CATT. The sample yields approximately 840 gamma-chain clones, roughly two fifths seen once. Sequencing was done on a sample of blood. The receptor set was obtained from a child who was a newborn, infant or young child, either healthy, febrile or measles-vaccinated (not recorded which).

As to this clone: Germline is not matched at one junction end, which may reflect a read error. The chain joins TRGV3 to TRGJ1 or TRGJ2. In the absence of a J gene in TCRdb, the DNA was matched to germline to assign it here. Per the germline V gene, CDR1 is VTNTFY and CDR2 is YDVSTARD (reference sequence). The CDR3 totals 10 residues. CDR3 DNA sequence: TGTGCTACCTGGCGTTATAAGAAACTCTTT. Translation gives CATWRYKKLF.

Comment on this clone: This may be a read error: a much more frequent sequence differs by one nucleotide. Other DNA sequences in the same sample also yield this CDR3. This chain links TRGV9 with TRGJP. TCRdb does not report a J gene; here it was assigned by matching the DNA to germline references. CDR1 and CDR2 from the germline V gene are GITISATS and ISYDGTV (reference sequence). With V trimmed by 1 base and J by 9 bases, 3 bases remained unmatched. CDR3 size: 15 residues. CDR3 DNA sequence: TGTGCCTTGTGGGAGGTCCGGTTGGGCAAAAAAATCAAGGTATTT. It codes for CALWEVRLGKKIKVF.

This clone appeared a few times. The chain uses TRGV8 and TRGJ1 or TRGJ2. The J gene, missing from TCRdb, was assigned here through DNA to germline matching. The ends lost 1 base at V and 7 bases at J; junction bases unmatched: 4. Germline values: CDR1 VENAVY, CDR2 YDSYNSRV. This CDR3 has 12 residues. The CDR3 DNA follows: TGTGCCACCTGGGATAGTCTCTATAAGAAACTCTTT. Its translation is CATWDSLYKKLF.

There are a few counts of this clone. The sample holds other DNA sequences that translate to the same CDR3. The chain carries TRGV9 and TRGJP. The J gene is not listed in TCRdb, so it was assigned here from a DNA match to germline. V lost 0 bases to trimming and J lost 6 bases; unmatched junction nucleotides: 5. The CDR3 runs to 17 residues. Looked up from germline, CDR1 is GITISATS and CDR2 is ISYDGTV (reference sequence). The DNA for the CDR3 is TGTGCCTTGTGGGAGGTGCAACGAGAGTTGGGCAAAAAAATCAAGGTATTT. Translation: CALWEVQRELGKKIKVF.

A word on this clone: A far larger clone differs by one base, so this is likely a read error. Other nucleotide sequences in the sample specify the same CDR3. The V gene reported is TRGV8; the J gene is uncalled. Looked up from germline, CDR1 is VENAVY and CDR2 is YDSYNSRV. The CDR3 runs 13 residues. This CDR3 is CATWDTTGWFKIF. Here the CDR3 DNA reads TGTGCCACCTGGGATACCACTGGTTGGTTCAAGATATTC.

By share, this clone counts as large. The chain couples TRGV2 to TRGJP2. The J gene, absent from TCRdb, was called here by matching the DNA to germline. This CDR3 is 15 amino acids long. Germline values: CDR1 EGSNGY, CDR2 YDSYNSKV. J was trimmed by 0 bases and V by 1 base; bases with no gene match: 2. Here the CDR3 reads CATWDGYSSDWIKTF. As DNA, the CDR3 is TGTGCCACCTGGGACGGATATAGTAGTGATTGGATCAAGACGTTT.

This clone was counted only a few times. The V gene is TRGV9, the J gene TRGJP. No J gene was available from TCRdb, and it was assigned here by a germline match of the DNA. V gave up 0 bases and J gave up 9 bases; unmatched junction bases: 8. Germline CDR1 is GITISATS and CDR2 is ISYDGTV (reference sequence). This CDR3 is built from 17 residues. The CDR3 region is CALWEVQVGLGKKIKVF. The CDR3 nucleotides read TGTGCCTTGTGGGAGGTGCAGGTAGGGTTGGGCAAAAAAATCAAGGTATTT.

This clone was counted only a few times. The gene calls are TRGV2 and TRGJ1 or TRGJ2. Germline matching of the DNA provided the J gene here, since TCRdb leaves it blank. CDR1 and CDR2 (germline): EGSNGY, YDSYNSKV. After removal of 2 bases from V and 1 base from J, the junction contained 8 bases not matched to a gene. The CDR3 runs 15 residues. The CDR3 is CATWDALINYYKKLF. CDR3 in DNA: TGTGCCACCTGGGACGCCCTAATAAATTATTATAAGAAACTCTTT.